This T cell receptor (beta chain) was obtained from a study of cytomegalovirus exposure and HLA in healthy donors. Primers: 60 Vbeta forward and 13 Jbeta reverse. Profiled with immunoSEQ multiplex PCR; TCRdb holds only in-frame clones, not every one. Of about 100,000 clones listed, about 77% are singletons. Study-wide findings and caveats: A previous analysis found most TCR beta V segments productive roughly 87% or roughly 30% of the time. Highly shared sequence variants in one cluster were likely a sequencing artifact. Follow-up analysis later connected one missense variant in DCLRE1C with trimming of TCR beta V- and J-genes. Listed as cytomegalovirus-associated were 150 or so TCR beta chains.

With respect to this clone: Its specificity is not known.

Germline V gene sequence: CDR1 MNHNY, CDR2 SVGAGI (reference sequence). Trimming cost V 0 bases and J 4 bases, with 7 bases left between them. The CDR3 is made up of 14 amino acids. The clonotype was recovered from a woman in her 50s in good health and CMV-seropositive. V gene TRBV6-6 combines with J gene TRBJ1-3; D is ambiguous. The sequencing input was PBMCs. This chain's CDR3 is CASSYSAAGNTIYF. CDR3 in DNA: TGTGCCAGCAGTTACTCAGCGGCGGGAAACACCATATATTTT.